Here is one T cell receptor (beta chain) with its context. No antigen is known for it. No base qualities exist here, and no much larger clone lies one base off it. Genomic DNA was isolated from the sorted cells so that the TCRbeta CDR3 region could be sequenced. The immunoSEQ Assay was used to sequence the TCRbeta CDR3 regions. TCRdb limited this immuneACCESS table to in-frame rearrangements with V and J called. A share of clones is missing; checked studies link under half to unresolved V genes, and the rest is unexplained. For this sample there are 30,000 to 45,000 clones; less than 90% appear just once. The ten largest clones take up less than 4.5% of the sample. The trial excluded patients who had a history of autoimmune disease or were on systemic immunosuppression. Peripheral blood for TCR sequencing was collected from all dose cohorts at baseline, on cycle 4 day 1, and on cycle 7 day 1. The samples were taken from a phase I, first-in-human, multicenter, open-label dose-escalation trial of ivuxolimab. The trial enrolled adults with locally advanced or metastatic head and neck squamous cell, hepatocellular, melanoma or renal cell carcinoma. Before TCR sequencing, CD4+ and CD8+ T cells were separately sorted from peripheral blood.

The source of the sample is a study of OX40 agonist ivuxolimab in advanced cancers. Context from the whole study: The costimulatory receptor OX40 (CD134) was targeted by ivuxolimab, a fully human IgG2 agonistic monoclonal antibody. Prior anti-PD-1, anti-PD-L1 or anti-CTLA-4 therapy was permitted, and approximately 39% of dose-escalation patients had received checkpoint inhibitors. Intravenous ivuxolimab was administered to patients every 2 weeks at six dose levels: 0.01, 0.1, 0.3, 1.5, 3 and 10 mg/kg. The dose-escalation cohort was over 70% male with a mean age of about 65 years, ranging from roughly 23 to 79. The paper describes the monotherapy dose-escalation part (N of about 52 patients) of the phase I trial of ivuxolimab. Three dose-escalation patients achieved partial responses, one with hepatocellular carcinoma and two with cutaneous melanoma. Among the roughly 54 dose-escalation patients, approximately 20 had hepatocellular carcinoma, roughly 15 melanoma, 9 renal cell carcinoma and 9 head and neck cancer. The point of sequencing TCRbeta in the periphery was to test whether ivuxolimab changed TCR sequence diversity and drove clonal T-cell expansion. What the authors observed across the whole study: At doses from 0.1 to 3.0 mg/kg, clonal expansion was seen in both CD4+ and CD8+ blood T cells between baseline and week 6. After ivuxolimab, more expanded clones were found on average in CD8+ T cells than in CD4+ T cells. Low levels of normalized T-cell clonal expansion were also seen in some nonresponding patients. In partial responders in the 0.1-3.0 mg/kg groups, normalized peripheral clonal expansion was found to be among the lowest, especially among CD8+ T cells. The antigen specificity of the clonally expanded peripheral T cells was not determined.

CDR1 and CDR2, looked up from the germline V gene, are SGHTA and FQGNSA. The CDR3, from cysteine to phenylalanine, totals 15 residues. Solely the CDR3 DNA is kept, with 45 bases framed from the first base. V is trimmed back by 5 bases and J by 5 bases, and the junction contains 4 bases that no gene match accounts for. The chain is made from TRBV7-2 and TRBJ2-1, and 12 junction bases match TRBD2. Sequencing was performed on CD4+ or CD8+ T cells sorted from blood, taken in a trial of the OX40 agonist ivuxolimab. This TCR derives from an adult with an advanced solid tumor such as melanoma, head and neck, liver or kidney cancer. The nucleotides are TGTGCCAGCAGCACCCGACTAGCGGGGGACAATGAGCAGTTCTTC. It translates to CASSTRLAGDNEQFF.